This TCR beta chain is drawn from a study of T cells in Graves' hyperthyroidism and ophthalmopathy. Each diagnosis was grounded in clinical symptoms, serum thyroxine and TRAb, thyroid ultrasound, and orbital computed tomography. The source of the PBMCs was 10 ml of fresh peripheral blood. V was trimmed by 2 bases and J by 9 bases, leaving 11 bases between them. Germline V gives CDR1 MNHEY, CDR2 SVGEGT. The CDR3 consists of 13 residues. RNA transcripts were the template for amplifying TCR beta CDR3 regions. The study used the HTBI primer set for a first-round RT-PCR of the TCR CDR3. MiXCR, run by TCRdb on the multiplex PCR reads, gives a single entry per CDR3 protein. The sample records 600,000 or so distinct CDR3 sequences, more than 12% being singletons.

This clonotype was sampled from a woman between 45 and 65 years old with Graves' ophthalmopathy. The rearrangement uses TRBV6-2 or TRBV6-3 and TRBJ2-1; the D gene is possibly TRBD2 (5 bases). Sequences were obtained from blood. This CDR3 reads CASSYKRVGEQFF. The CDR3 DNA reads TGTGCCAGCAGTTACAAGAGGGTAGGTGAGCAGTTCTTC.